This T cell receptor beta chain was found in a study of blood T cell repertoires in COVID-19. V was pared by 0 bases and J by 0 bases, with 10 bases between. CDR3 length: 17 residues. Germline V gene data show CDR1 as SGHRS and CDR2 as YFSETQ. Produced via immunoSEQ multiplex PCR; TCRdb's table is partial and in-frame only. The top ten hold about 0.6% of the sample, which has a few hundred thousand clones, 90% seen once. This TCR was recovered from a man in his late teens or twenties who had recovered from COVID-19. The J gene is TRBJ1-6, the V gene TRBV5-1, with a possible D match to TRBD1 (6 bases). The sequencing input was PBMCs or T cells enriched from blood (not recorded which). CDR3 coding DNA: TGCGCCAGCAGCTTGGGTACAGGGAGCTCCTATAATTCACCCCTCCACTTT. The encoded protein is CASSLGTGSSYNSPLHF.